This T cell receptor (beta chain) was obtained from a study of regulatory T cells in long-lasting Graves disease. Study-wide results and limits: It was in persistent disease that TRBV28, TRBJ1-2 and TRBJ2-5 were favored. TCR diversity in persistent Graves' patients was below that of newly diagnosed ones. Researchers reported studying only peripheral blood, not thyroid tissue.

Documented time point: persistent/refractory GD, antithyroid drugs over 5 years with positive TRAb. PBMC RNA served as the TCR library source. There are many counts of this clonotype. The antigen is undetermined. Deletions cut 1 base from V and 4 bases from J, with 16 bases between. The CDR3 covers 16 residues. The germline V gene has CDR1 SGHVS and CDR2 FNYEAQ. TCR beta libraries were built with iRepertoire HTBI primers and Arm-PCR of CDR3 regions. One entry per CDR3 protein results from TCRdb running MiXCR on the multiplex PCR reads. The sample shows over 350,000 distinct CDR3 sequences, around 20% of them seen only once.

The chain employs TRBV7-6 and TRBJ1-1; D is uncertain. Sequences were derived from peripheral blood mononuclear cells (PBMCs), sampled when the disease was refractory, from a patient treated with antithyroid drugs. This sequence was found in a female donor with Graves disease. The CDR3 sequence: CASSLEGVGGSTEAFF. DNA for the CDR3: TGTGCCAGCAGCTTAGAGGGTGTCGGTGGGAGCACTGAAGCTTTCTTT. Looking up the rest from reference TRBV7-6 and TRBJ1-1 gives the full variable domain: GAGVSQSPRYKVTKRGQDVALRCDPISGHVSLYWYRQALGQGPEFLTYFNYEAQQDKSGLPNDRFSAERPEGSISTLTIQRTEQRDSAMYRCASSLEGVGGSTEAFFGQGTRLTVV.